The T cell receptor (beta chain) under discussion was sequenced for a study of shared clonotypes between healthy human individuals. Broader study findings: Among donors, sharing of clonotypes was expected to be affected by sequencing depth.

Concerning this clone: Its antigen remains unknown.

This was a deep-level run. Each sorted subset replicate got 200 ng genomic DNA, tens of thousands of genomes. Only in-frame clones appear in the TCRdb table, and some are missing; sequencing was by immunoSEQ multiplex PCR. Of just over 2,000,000 clones in the sample, over 85% are singletons; the top ten hold roughly 0.13%. Sequenced input: naive CD4+ T cells sorted from blood. Indicated subset: CD45RA+ positively selected. This TCR came from a man between 18 and 29 years old in good health.

The CDR3, as DNA: TGTGCCTGGAGGCCAGCGGGGGGCGGAGATACGCAGTATTTT. It is translated as CAWRPAGGGDTQYF. The chain couples TRBV30 to TRBJ2-3; TRBD2 matches at 9 bases. The CDR3 is 14 residues long. V shed 3 bases, J shed 5 bases, and the junction held 6 bases outside the gene matches. Germline V gene sequence: CDR1 GTSNPN, CDR2 SVGIG (reference sequence). Based on the CDR3 plus reference TRBV30 and TRBJ2-3, the full variable domain is SQTIHQWPATLVQPVGSPLSLECTVEGTSNPNLYWYRQAAGRGLQLLFYSVGIGQISSEVPQNLSASRPQDRQFILSSKKLLLSDSGFYLCAWRPAGGGDTQYFGPGTRLTVL.